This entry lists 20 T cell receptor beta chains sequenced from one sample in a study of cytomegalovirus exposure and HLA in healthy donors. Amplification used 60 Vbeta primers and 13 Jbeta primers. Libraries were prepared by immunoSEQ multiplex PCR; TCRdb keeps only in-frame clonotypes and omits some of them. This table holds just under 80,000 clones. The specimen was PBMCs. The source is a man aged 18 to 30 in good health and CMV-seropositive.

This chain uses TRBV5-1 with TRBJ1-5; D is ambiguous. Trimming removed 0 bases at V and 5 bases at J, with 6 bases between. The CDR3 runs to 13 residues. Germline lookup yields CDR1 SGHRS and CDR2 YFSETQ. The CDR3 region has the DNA TGCGCCAGCAGCTTGGCCGCGGATCAGCCCCAGCATTTT. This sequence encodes CASSLAADQPQHF. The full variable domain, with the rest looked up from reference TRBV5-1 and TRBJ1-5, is KAGVTQTPRYLIKTRGQQVTLSCSPISGHRSVSWYQQTPGQGLQFLFEYFSETQRNKGNFPGRFSGRQFSNSRSEMNVSTLELGDSALYLCASSLAADQPQHFGDGTRLSIL.

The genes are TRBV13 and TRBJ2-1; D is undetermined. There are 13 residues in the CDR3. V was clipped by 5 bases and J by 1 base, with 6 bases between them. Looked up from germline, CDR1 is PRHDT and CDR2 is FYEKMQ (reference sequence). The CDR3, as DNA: TGTGCCAGCAGCGAGCGTTCCTACAATGAGCAGTTCTTC. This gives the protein CASSERSYNEQFF.

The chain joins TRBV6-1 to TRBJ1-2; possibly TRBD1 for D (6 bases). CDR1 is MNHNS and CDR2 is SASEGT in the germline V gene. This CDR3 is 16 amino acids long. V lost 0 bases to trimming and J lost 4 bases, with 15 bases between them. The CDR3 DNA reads TGTGCCAGCAGTGAAGCCGGGGCAGGGGCGGGCTATGGCTACACCTTC. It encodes CASSEAGAGAGYGYTF.

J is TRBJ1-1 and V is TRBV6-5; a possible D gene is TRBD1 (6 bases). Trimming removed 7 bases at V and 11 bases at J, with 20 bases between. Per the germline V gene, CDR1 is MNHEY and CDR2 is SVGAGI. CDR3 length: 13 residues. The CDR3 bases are TGTGCCAGCATCTCGGGAGGGGGGCGTTCTGCTTTCTTT. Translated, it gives CASISGGGRSAFF.

CDR3 DNA: TGTGCCAGCAGTTTTGTAGCGGGGGCCTACGAGCAGTACTTC. Translating gives CASSFVAGAYEQYF. The chain has TRBV28 and TRBJ2-7, with 9 bases that match TRBD2. The germline V gene encodes CDR1 MDHEN and CDR2 SYDVKM. V was clipped by 3 bases and J by 2 bases; unmatched bases: 2. The CDR3 runs 14 residues.

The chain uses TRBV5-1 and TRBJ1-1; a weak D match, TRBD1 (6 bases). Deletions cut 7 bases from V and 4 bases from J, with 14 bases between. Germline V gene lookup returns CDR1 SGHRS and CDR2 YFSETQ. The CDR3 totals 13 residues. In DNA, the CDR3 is TGCGCCAGCCTCGGGACAAGGGGCACTGAAGCTTTCTTT. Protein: CASLGTRGTEAFF.

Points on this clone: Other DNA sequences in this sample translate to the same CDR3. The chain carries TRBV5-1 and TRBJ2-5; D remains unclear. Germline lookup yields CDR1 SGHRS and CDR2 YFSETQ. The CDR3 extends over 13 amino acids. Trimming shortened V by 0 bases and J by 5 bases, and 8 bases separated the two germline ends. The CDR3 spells CASSLEIRETQYF. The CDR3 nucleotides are TGCGCCAGCAGCTTGGAGATCCGGGAGACCCAGTACTTC.

The CDR3 nucleotides read TGTGCCAGCAGTGAAAATCTACAGGTGCTGAACTATGGCTACACCTTC. Encoded protein: CASSENLQVLNYGYTF. This chain joins TRBV2 and TRBJ1-2; D is possibly TRBD1 (5 bases). The CDR3 is made up of 16 amino acids. In germline, CDR1 is SNHLY, CDR2 FYNNEI. Trimming stripped 2 bases from V and 2 bases from J, with 15 bases between.

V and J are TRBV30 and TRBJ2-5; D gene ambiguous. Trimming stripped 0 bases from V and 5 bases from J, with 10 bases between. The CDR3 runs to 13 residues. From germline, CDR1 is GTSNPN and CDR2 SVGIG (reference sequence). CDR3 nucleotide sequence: TGTGCCTGGAGTGTCGGCGGTGTGGAGACCCAGTACTTC. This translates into CAWSVGGVETQYF.

Here the CDR3 DNA reads TGTGCCAGTAGTCCCGGGGAGGCCCACGAGCAGTACTTC. Its translation: CASSPGEAHEQYF. The rearrangement links TRBV19 to TRBJ2-7; TRBD2 is a possible D gene (6 bases). The V gene's germline CDR1 is LNHDA and CDR2 SQIVND (reference sequence). This CDR3 is built from 13 residues. Trimming took off 5 bases at V and 5 bases at J, with 13 bases between the two ends.

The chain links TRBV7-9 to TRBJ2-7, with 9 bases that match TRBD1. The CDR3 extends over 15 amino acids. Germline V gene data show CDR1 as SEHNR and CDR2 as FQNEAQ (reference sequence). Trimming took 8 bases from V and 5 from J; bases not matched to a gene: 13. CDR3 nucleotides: TGTGCCAGCGCTCAAACGATGACAGGGGGGGACGAGCAGTACTTC. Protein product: CASAQTMTGGDEQYF. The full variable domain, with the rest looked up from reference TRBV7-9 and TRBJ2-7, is DTGVSQNPRHKITKRGQNVTFRCDPISEHNRLYWYRQTLGQGPEFLTYFQNEAQLEKSRLLSDRFSAERPKGSFSTLEIQRTEQGDSAMYLCASAQTMTGGDEQYFGPGTRLTVT.

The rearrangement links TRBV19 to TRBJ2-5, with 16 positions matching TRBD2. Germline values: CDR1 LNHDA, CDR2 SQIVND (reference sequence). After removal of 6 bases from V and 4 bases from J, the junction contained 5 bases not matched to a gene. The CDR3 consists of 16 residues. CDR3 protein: CASSFGTSGRGETQYF. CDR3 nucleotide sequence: TGTGCCAGTAGCTTCGGGACTAGCGGGAGGGGAGAGACCCAGTACTTC.

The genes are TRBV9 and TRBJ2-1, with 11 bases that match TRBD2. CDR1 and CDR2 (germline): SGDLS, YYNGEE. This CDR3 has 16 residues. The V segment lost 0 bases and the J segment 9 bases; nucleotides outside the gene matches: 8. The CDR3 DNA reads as TGTGCCAGCAGCGTAGGTGATAGCGGGGGGGCTGGTGAGCAGTTCTTC. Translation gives CASSVGDSGGAGEQFF.

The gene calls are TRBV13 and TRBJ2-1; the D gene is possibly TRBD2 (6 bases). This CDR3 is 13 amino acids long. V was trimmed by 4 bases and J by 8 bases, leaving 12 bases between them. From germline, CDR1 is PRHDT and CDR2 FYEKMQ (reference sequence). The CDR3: CASSSTSFHEQFF. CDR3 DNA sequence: TGTGCCAGCAGCTCGACTAGTTTCCATGAGCAGTTCTTC. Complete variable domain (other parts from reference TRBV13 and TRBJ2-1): AAGVIQSPRHLIKEKRETATLKCYPIPRHDTVYWYQQGPGQDPQFLISFYEKMQSDKGSIPDRFSAQQFSDYHSELNMSSLELGDSALYFCASSSTSFHEQFFGPGTRLTVL.

CDR3 DNA: TGTGCCAGCTCTCGAGGACAGGGCGGGCAAGAGACCCAGTACTTC. It yields the protein CASSRGQGGQETQYF. V and J are TRBV18 and TRBJ2-5, with TRBD1 matching over 8 bases. From germline, CDR1 is KGHSH and CDR2 LQKENI. This CDR3 is 15 amino acids long. V shed 6 bases, J shed 2 bases, and the junction held 8 bases outside the gene matches.

CDR3 sequence reads: CASSTGEETQYF. The CDR3, as DNA: TGTGCCAGCAGCACAGGAGAAGAGACCCAGTACTTC. V and J are TRBV6-5 and TRBJ2-5; the D gene is possibly TRBD1 (5 bases). Germline-derived CDR1 and CDR2 are MNHEY and SVGAGI. This CDR3 has 12 amino acids. Trimming removed 6 bases at V and 3 bases at J, with 8 bases between.

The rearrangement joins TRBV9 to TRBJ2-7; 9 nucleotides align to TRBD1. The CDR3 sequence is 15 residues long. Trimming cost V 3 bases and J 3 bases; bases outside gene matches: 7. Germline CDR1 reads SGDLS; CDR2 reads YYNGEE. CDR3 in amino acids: CASSAGTGYRYEQYF. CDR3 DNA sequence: TGTGCCAGCAGCGCTGGGACAGGGTATCGCTACGAGCAGTACTTC.

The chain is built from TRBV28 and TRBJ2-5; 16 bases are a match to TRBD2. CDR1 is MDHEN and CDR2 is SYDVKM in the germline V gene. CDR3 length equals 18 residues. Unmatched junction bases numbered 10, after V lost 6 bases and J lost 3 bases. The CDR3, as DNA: TGTGCCAGCAGCCCAGGGACTAGCGGGAGGGTTATGGAAGAGACCCAGTACTTC. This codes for CASSPGTSGRVMEETQYF.

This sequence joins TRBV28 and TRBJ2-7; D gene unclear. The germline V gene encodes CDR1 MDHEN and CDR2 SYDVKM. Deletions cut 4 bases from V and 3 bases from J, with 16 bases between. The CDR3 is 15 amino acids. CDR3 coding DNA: TGTGCCAGCAGTTCACCACCCGAGGCCCACTACGAGCAGTACTTC. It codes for CASSSPPEAHYEQYF.

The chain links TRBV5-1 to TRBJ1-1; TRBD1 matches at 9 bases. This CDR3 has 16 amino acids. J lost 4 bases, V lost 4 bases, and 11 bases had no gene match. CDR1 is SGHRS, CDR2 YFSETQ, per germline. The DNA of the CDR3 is TGCGCCAGCAGCACGGGACAGGGTTGGGTCGGCACTGAAGCTTTCTTT. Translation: CASSTGQGWVGTEAFF. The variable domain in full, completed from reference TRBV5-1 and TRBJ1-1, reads KAGVTQTPRYLIKTRGQQVTLSCSPISGHRSVSWYQQTPGQGLQFLFEYFSETQRNKGNFPGRFSGRQFSNSRSEMNVSTLELGDSALYLCASSTGQGWVGTEAFFGQGTRLTVV.